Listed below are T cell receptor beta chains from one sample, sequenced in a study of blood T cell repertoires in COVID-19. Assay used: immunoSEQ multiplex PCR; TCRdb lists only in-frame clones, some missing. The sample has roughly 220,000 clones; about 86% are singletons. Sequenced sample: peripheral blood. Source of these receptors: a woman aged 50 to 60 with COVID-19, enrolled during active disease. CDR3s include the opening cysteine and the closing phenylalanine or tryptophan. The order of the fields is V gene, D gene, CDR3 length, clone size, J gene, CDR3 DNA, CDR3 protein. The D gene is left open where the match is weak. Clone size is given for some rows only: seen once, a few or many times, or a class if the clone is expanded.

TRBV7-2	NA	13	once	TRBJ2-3	TGTGCCAGCAGCCCTCCTAGCGAAGATACGCAGTATTTT	CASSPPSEDTQYF
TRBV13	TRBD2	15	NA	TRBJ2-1	TGTGCCAGCAGCTTAGATAGCGGGGCCCACAATGAGCAGTTCTTC	CASSLDSGAHNEQFF
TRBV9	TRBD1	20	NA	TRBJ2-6	TGTGCCAGCAGCGTCCAGGTATTCGGGACAGGAATATCAGGGGCCAACGTCCTGACTTTC	CASSVQVFGTGISGANVLTF
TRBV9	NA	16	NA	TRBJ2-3	TGTGCCAGCAGCGTAGCTGTAGGGGGGGCCTTGGATACGCAGTATTTT	CASSVAVGGALDTQYF
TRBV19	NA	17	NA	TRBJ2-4	TGTGCCAGTAGTATGGTGACTATACCCAGTGACAAAAACATTCAGTACTTC	CASSMVTIPSDKNIQYF
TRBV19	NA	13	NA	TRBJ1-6	TGTGCCAGTAGTATAGCGGTTAATTCACCCCTCCACTTT	CASSIAVNSPLHF
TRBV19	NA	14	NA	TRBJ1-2	TGTGCCAGTAGTATAGATCGAGGAGGGGATGGCTACACCTTC	CASSIDRGGDGYTF
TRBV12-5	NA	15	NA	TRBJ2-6	TGTGCTAGTGGTTTCCCGACGGGAGGGGCCAACGTCCTGACTTTC	CASGFPTGGANVLTF
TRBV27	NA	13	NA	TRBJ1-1	TGTGCCAGCAGTTTACGGCGGCCCACTGAAGCTTTCTTT	CASSLRRPTEAFF
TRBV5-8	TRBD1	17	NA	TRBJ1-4	TGTGCCAGCAGGGACCGGGACAGAATAATACTTGGTGAAAAACTGTTTTTT	CASRDRDRIILGEKLFF
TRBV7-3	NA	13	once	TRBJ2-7	TGTGCCAGCAGCTTAGGGGGGTACAGCGAGCAGTACTTC	CASSLGGYSEQYF
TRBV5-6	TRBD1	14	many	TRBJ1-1	TGTGCCAGCAGCTTTCCACAGGGGAGAACTGAAGCTTTCTTT	CASSFPQGRTEAFF
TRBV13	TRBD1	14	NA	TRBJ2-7	TGTGCCAGCAGTAACAGGGGGTCCACCTACGAGCAGTACTTC	CASSNRGSTYEQYF